The text below deals with one T cell receptor beta chain. This clone came up once. Its binding antigen is unknown. Base qualities are not at hand, and no much larger clone is one base apart. Measured from the cysteine to the phenylalanine, the CDR3 is 15 residues long. CDR3 DNA only is kept here, 45 bases in frame from base 1. CDR1 and CDR2 (LGHNA, YSLEER) derive from the germline V gene. V lost 5 bases and J lost 2 bases, and the count of bases not matched to a germline gene is 9. The library was generated by the immunoSEQ multiplex PCR assay. The multiplex PCR relied on a mix of 60 forward primers for TCR Vbeta segments and 13 reverse primers for TCR Jbeta segments. The CDR3 region of rearranged TCR beta genes was amplified from genomic DNA with a multiplex PCR assay. The Illumina HiSeq System was used to sequence the amplified TCR beta libraries as 87-base-pair reads. Turning to the authors' computational methods: A later analysis tallied some 79 million unique TCR beta chains across the 666 repertoires, and about 10 million of those chains were shared by two or more donors. Raw reads were error-corrected and collapsed into unique sequences by a nearest-neighbor algorithm in which closely related sequences were merged to remove PCR and sequencing errors. To assign V, D and J gene segments, CDR3 sequences were aligned to IMGT reference sequences. For a sequence to be retained, a match of at least six nucleotides was required to both a V gene segment and a J gene segment. A rearrangement was called productive if the CDR3 had no stop codons and remained in frame with V and J, and every other rearrangement was called non-productive. CDR3 was defined according to IMGT convention as the region running from the second conserved V-encoded cysteine to the conserved J-encoded phenylalanine. The earlier analysis of about 560 of the donors excluded any sequence lacking an unambiguous match to a single V gene segment. An earlier analysis of about 590 of the donors classified V segments as functional when productive rearrangements were above 56.7% and as segregating when the standard deviation between donors was above 5%. To diagnose cytomegalovirus status from the catalog of TCR beta chain sequences, a statistical classification framework was built. A later analysis assigned V and J genes by comparing TCR nucleotide sequences with IMGT/GENE-DB human TR gene sequences. A later analysis assigned CDR3 sequences and most-parsimonious VDJ recombination scenarios with the TCRdist pipeline. In a later analysis, every TCR beta chain was defined by the combination of its CDR3 amino acid sequence and its V-gene family, and reads without a unique V-gene family were dropped. A later analysis removed 592 highly shared, low-generation-probability nucleotide sequences to deal with suspected cross-contamination and a sequencing artifact. For each public chain, a later analysis derived a clonal expansion index from normalized ranks of inferred template counts within each repertoire. A later analysis computed generation probabilities with a VDJ recombination model fitted to out-of-frame rearrangements, and checked the results against IGoR. A later analysis scored TCR-TCR, TCR-HLA and TCR-CMV co-occurrence with hypergeometric tests, applying a repertoire-size bias correction to TCR pairs. A later analysis estimated false discovery rates by permuting HLA or CMV assignments 20 times. In a later analysis, co-occurring TCRs were grouped using DBSCAN, with TCRdist sequence similarity added in when clustering inside HLA-allele-positive subsets. Co-occurrence clustering excluded repertoires with fewer than 30,000 or more than 120,000 public chains, plus five with anomalous nucleotide sharing. The clones in this table, taken by TCRdb from immuneACCESS, are in-frame only. Not every clone is retained; where verified, under half of the shortfall comes from an unresolved V gene, and the cause of the rest is unknown. The V and J calls and clone size come from that table; D and trimming were worked out from the DNA. The sample table lists tens of thousands of clones, roughly four fifths of them with a count of one. 0.45% to 0.6% of the sample is taken by the ten largest.

The cohort consisted of some 730 healthy bone marrow donors. All cohort members were sampled while nominally healthy, although unrecorded immune exposures were likely present. The donor tested CMV seronegative and was one of the 352 seronegative cohort members. A peripheral blood sample was provided by each donor, and peripheral blood mononuclear cells were used for TCR beta sequencing. Genomic DNA extraction from the blood cell samples was performed with the Qiagen DNeasy Blood Extraction Kit. The data belong to a study of cytomegalovirus exposure and HLA in healthy donors (TCRdb year 2017). Broadly, across the study: An earlier analysis of some 550 of the donors reported 250 to 300 Gb of sequence data and 120 million or so unique TCR beta sequences from about 180 million T cells. Roughly 300 gigabases of sequencing data and 75 million to 85 million unique TCR sequences made up an early release that covered around 640 HLA-typed donors. Of the 300 to 500 genotyped donors, 75% to 85% were placed in the genetic ancestry cluster associated with self-reported Caucasian donors. The study aimed to test whether signatures of past pathogen exposure could be identified by cataloging public T cell receptors. The study profiled the T cell repertoires of under 850 subjects by immunosequencing and related them to cytomegalovirus serostatus. A separate validation cohort of about 110 different subjects was used in addition to the 666-subject first cohort. High-throughput TCR immunosequencing, statistical association of individual TCRs with disease status, and machine learning were combined to predict cytomegalovirus infection status. To study patterns of TCR occurrence, a later analysis re-analyzed previously published TCR beta repertoires from 650 to 750 donors and added high-resolution HLA genotyping. The later analysis used no new phenotypic data to find candidate immune exposures, relying instead on TCR beta sequences and their occurrence across donors. An earlier analysis of approximately 500 of the donors applied high-throughput TCR beta sequencing to assess whether each TCR beta V gene segment acted as functional or pseudogenic. Donor age, sex, ethnicity and CMV serostatus were compiled alongside the repertoire data. Genome-wide SNP genotypes for about three fifths of the roughly 700 donors were used in a later genetic analysis, which treated that subset as a discovery cohort. All discovery cohort repertoires had been generated using a single sequencing platform. Both class I and class II loci were covered by HLA typing, at four-digit resolution. Typing coverage differed by locus: A, B, C, DRB1 and DQB1 were typed in roughly 620-630 donors, DQA1 in 522, DPA1 in approximately 610, and DPB1 in 400 to 490. About five DR-DQ haplotypes were treated as single units for association and clustering because of strong linkage in the cohort. On average, around 240,000 unique TCR beta nucleotide sequences were sequenced per donor among fewer than 500 genotyped donors of the cohort, with roughly 20% of those sequences being non-productive.

What the work shows at the level of the full study, not this receptor alone: When HLA alleles, especially DR and DQ, strongly co-occurred, attributing TCR associations to individual alleles was difficult. A further reported finding was that TCR beta sequences accurately predicted the HLA-A and HLA-B alleles for most subjects in the first cohort. Because the 87-base-pair reads could not distinguish some IMGT-functional V segments, including TRBV6-2 and TRBV6-3, those segments were excluded. In a later analysis, HLA-associated TCR beta chains were found to be more clonally expanded and to have lower generation probabilities than equally common non-associated chains. Cytomegalovirus status was reported to be diagnosed by the classifier with high specificity and sensitivity in both the original and validation cohorts. Linkage disequilibrium might explain the correlated functional status among segregating V segments, but an unknown experimental factor could not be excluded. The earlier analysis of 450 to 700 of the donors excluded roughly 17 rarely observed V segments, including chromosome 9 orphons, because counts were too low. A later analysis associated 16,951 TCR beta sequences with specific HLA alleles at a false discovery rate of 0.05. According to a later genetic analysis, donors in an Asian-associated ancestry cluster had fewer N-insertions in productive TCRs than the approximately 630-donor mean. The authors suggested that the approach could potentially be generalized to other disease states and immunological phenotypes. Immune exposure information for the cohort was limited to CMV serostatus. This cohort had only TCR beta chains sequenced, and the lack of alpha or paired-chain data limited which features could be detected. The presence/absence analyses assumed that sequencing depth was roughly uniform across donors, and that assumption may not be true. The study gave a list of more than 150 TCR beta chains associated with cytomegalovirus. In a later analysis, TCR association rates were found to vary across HLA loci, with the most associated TCRs seen for DRB1 alleles and the fewest for HLA-C alleles. According to a later analysis, parvovirus B19, influenza, CMV and Epstein-Barr virus appeared linked to several top co-occurrence clusters. Most TCR sequences were observed very rarely across donors, whereas some public TCRs were present in many individuals. A cluster of highly shared sequence variants was judged likely to be a technical artifact of the sequencing pipeline. Most CMV-associated TCR beta chains appeared to be HLA-restricted in a later analysis, and the HLA associations seemed to be driven largely by CMV exposure. In vitro tests confirmed that three of the cytomegalovirus-associated TCR beta chains recognize cytomegalovirus antigens. In a later genetic analysis, a missense DCLRE1C variant was associated with V-gene and J-gene trimming of TCR beta chains, and the association was replicated in an independent cohort. Broadly in line with IMGT annotations, most TCR beta V segments showed up in productive rearrangements about 87% or about 30% of the time in an earlier analysis of several hundred of the donors. Because HLA typing was missing for some donors at each locus, association tests included only the typed subset.

The V gene is TRBV4-3 and the J gene is TRBJ2-7; the junction holds 7 bases that match TRBD1. This TCR derives from a man aged 25-40 years in good health and CMV-seronegative. The sequenced sample consisted of PBMCs. CDR3 region: CASSTRTGATYEQYF. The nucleotide sequence reads TGCGCCAGCAGCACAAGAACAGGGGCTACCTACGAGCAGTACTTC.